This T cell receptor (beta chain) was sequenced in a study of blood T cells in healthy people across ages. Study overall: For every two T cells, template switching captured about one barcoded beta molecule.

V gave up 5 bases and J gave up 1 base; unmatched junction bases: 4. This CDR3 spans 13 amino acids. Germline V CDR1 and CDR2: SQVTM, ANQGSEA. With a J-beta primer mix and a sample-barcoded 5' primer, a second PCR ran about 6 to 11 cycles. A template-switch adaptor that had 12 random nucleotides put a tag on each cDNA molecule. The study obtained at least 2.5 million CDR3-containing paired-end reads from every sample. Each CDR3 protein gets one entry after TCRdb re-called the 5' RACE reads with MiXCR. The sample includes 1.5 million to 2 million distinct CDR3 sequences, just under 50% of them seen just once.

This TCR was recovered from a woman between 40 and 55 years old in good health. This sequence joins TRBV29-1 and TRBJ2-5; 7 bases fit TRBD1. The sample consisted of blood. This CDR3 reads CSVSRGPQETQYF. CDR3 nucleotide sequence: TGCAGCGTTTCGAGGGGGCCCCAAGAGACCCAGTACTTC.